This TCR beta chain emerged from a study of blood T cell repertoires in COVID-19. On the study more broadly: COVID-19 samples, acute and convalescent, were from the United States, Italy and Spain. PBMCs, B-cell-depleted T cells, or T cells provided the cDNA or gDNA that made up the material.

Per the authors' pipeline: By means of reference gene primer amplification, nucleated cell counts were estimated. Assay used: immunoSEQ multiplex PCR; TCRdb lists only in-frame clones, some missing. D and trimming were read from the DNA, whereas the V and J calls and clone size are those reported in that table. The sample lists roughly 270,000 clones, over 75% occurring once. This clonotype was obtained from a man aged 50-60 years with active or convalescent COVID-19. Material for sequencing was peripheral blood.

CDR3: CASSLDGLNTEAFF. DNA of the CDR3: TGCGCCAGCAGCTTGGATGGCCTGAACACTGAAGCTTTCTTT. This sequence joins TRBV5-1 and TRBJ1-1, with unresolved D. V gave up 0 bases and J gave up 0 bases, with 6 bases separating them. CDR1 SGHRS and CDR2 YFSETQ come from the germline V gene. CDR3 size: 14 residues.